One sample yielded the 14 T cell receptor beta chains listed below, sequenced in a study of blood T cell repertoires in COVID-19. The repertoire was sequenced with immunoSEQ multiplex PCR; TCRdb's copy has only in-frame clones and lacks some. The top ten clones hold 0.85% to 1.3% of a sample with under 450,000 clones, roughly 80% of them seen once. The material sequenced was peripheral blood. Receptors originate from a human donor with acute or convalescent COVID-19. The donor label of this sample is uncertain.

The gene calls are TRBV3-1 (or the pseudogene TRBV3-2) and TRBJ1-2; D is undetermined. The V end lost 4 bases, the J end lost 3 bases, and 24 bases lay between the germline ends. This CDR3 has 18 residues. CDR1 LGHDT and CDR2 YNNKEL come from the germline V gene (reference sequence). The CDR3 sequence is CASSPLGAGHPVDYGYTF. CDR3 nucleotides: TGTGCCAGCAGCCCCCTGGGTGCGGGTCATCCTGTGGACTATGGCTACACCTTC.

Only a few counts were recorded for this clone. The rearrangement uses TRBV6-1 and TRBJ1-1, with D unclear. V shed 3 bases and J shed 1 base, with 6 bases lying between them. This CDR3 comprises 13 residues. Germline values: CDR1 MNHNS, CDR2 SASEGT. CDR3 bases: TGTGCCAGCAGTGATGTCTGGAACACTGAAGCTTTCTTT. It encodes CASSDVWNTEAFF.

V usage is TRBV11-2 and J usage is TRBJ1-2; 8 bases match TRBD1. CDR1 is SGHAT, CDR2 FQNNGV, per germline. Germline trimming cut 1 base from V and 6 bases from J; bases unmatched to any gene: 4. The CDR3 covers 14 residues. Here the CDR3 reads CASSLADRVHGYTF. CDR3 bases: TGTGCCAGCAGCTTAGCGGACAGGGTGCATGGCTACACCTTC.

The chain employs TRBV18 and TRBJ2-1; tentative D call: TRBD1 (6 bases). The ends were cut back, 7 bases at V and 8 bases at J, with 15 bases in the middle. The V gene's germline CDR1 is KGHSH and CDR2 LQKENI. The CDR3 is 13 residues long. Written as DNA, the CDR3 is TGTGCCAGCTACGGACAGCAAGGGGATGAGCAGTTCTTC. This codes for CASYGQQGDEQFF.

The genes are TRBV25-1 and TRBJ2-5; the D gene is possibly TRBD1 (5 bases). V was pared by 4 bases and J by 1 base, with 13 bases between. The CDR3 is 15 residues long. Germline V gene data show CDR1 as MGHDK and CDR2 as SYGVNS. CDR3 coding DNA: TGTGCCAGCAGTGCCCCCACAGGTACCCAAGAGACCCAGTACTTC. Translated: CASSAPTGTQETQYF.

This clone has just one count. V is TRBV15 and J is TRBJ2-7, with D perhaps matching TRBD1 (6 bases). Germline V gene sequence: CDR1 LNHNV, CDR2 YYDKDF (reference sequence). V lost 2 bases, J lost 7 bases, and 15 bases lay in between. CDR3 length: 14 amino acids. CDR3 sequence (DNA): TGTGCCACCAGCAGACCTACAGGGATGGGGGAGCAGTACTTC. This codes for CATSRPTGMGEQYF.

The V gene is TRBV3-1 (or the pseudogene TRBV3-2), the J gene TRBJ2-1; tentatively, D is TRBD1 (6 bases). Germline V lookup: CDR1 LGHDT, CDR2 YNNKEL (reference sequence). Between the trimmed V and J ends, which lost 0 bases and 4 bases, there was a span of 13 bases. The CDR3 has 16 amino acids. The CDR3 spells CASSQETGSRYNEQFF. Written as DNA, the CDR3 is TGTGCCAGCAGCCAAGAAACAGGGAGTAGGTACAATGAGCAGTTCTTC.

V is TRBV6-5 and J is TRBJ1-2; possibly TRBD1 for D (6 bases). This CDR3 has 13 amino acids. From germline, CDR1 is MNHEY and CDR2 SVGAGI. Between the trimmed V and J ends, which lost 5 bases and 4 bases, there was a span of 11 bases. The CDR3 nucleotides read TGTGCCAGCAGTCCCGGGGGGCGCTATGGCTACACCTTC. It yields the protein CASSPGGRYGYTF.

The gene calls are TRBV2 and TRBJ2-5; D is perhaps TRBD2 (5 bases). Germline V lookup: CDR1 SNHLY, CDR2 FYNNEI. The CDR3 has 13 amino acids. V gave up 3 bases and J gave up 5 bases, with 10 bases separating them. CDR3 DNA: TGTGCCAGCAGTGACTGGGAGATGGAGACCCAGTACTTC. This codes for CASSDWEMETQYF.

V is TRBV3-1 (or the pseudogene TRBV3-2) and J is TRBJ1-6, with D tentatively TRBD1 (6 bases). The germline CDR1 and CDR2 sequences are LGHDT and YNNKEL (reference sequence). The CDR3 spans 15 residues. The ends were cut back, 5 bases at V and 5 bases at J, with 13 bases in the middle. The CDR3 here is CASSTGQGNNSPLHF. CDR3 DNA: TGTGCCAGCAGCACTGGGCAGGGGAATAATTCACCCCTCCACTTT.

The chain combines TRBV11-2 with TRBJ1-6; no clear D. The CDR3 has 13 amino acids. Trimming stripped 2 bases from V and 9 bases from J, with 8 bases between. Germline CDR1 and CDR2: SGHAT and FQNNGV. Here the CDR3 reads CASSLSRLSPLHF. CDR3 coding DNA: TGTGCCAGCAGCTTATCCCGTCTTTCACCCCTCCACTTT. Using reference TRBV11-2 and TRBJ1-6 for the parts outside the CDR3, the full variable domain is EAGVAQSPRYKIIEKRQSVAFWCNPISGHATLYWYQQILGQGPKLLIQFQNNGVVDDSQLPKDRFSAERLKGVDSTLKIQPAKLEDSAVYLCASSLSRLSPLHFGNGTRLTVT.

V usage is TRBV5-3 and J usage is TRBJ1-1; perhaps TRBD1 as D (5 bases). TRBV5-3 is sorted into the ORF group, with uncertain function. The CDR3 runs 14 residues. V lost 6 bases, J lost 5 bases, and 17 bases lay in between. DNA for the CDR3: TGTGCCAGAATAAGCGATTTCGGGGGAACTGAAGCTTTCTTT. Translating gives CARISDFGGTEAFF.

The chain joins TRBV5-1 to TRBJ2-3; 8 bases line up with TRBD1. Trimming removed 5 bases from V and 5 bases from J; junction bases left unmatched: 4. CDR3 length: 13 amino acids. CDR1 is SGHRS and CDR2 is YFSETQ in the germline V gene. The CDR3 DNA reads TGCGCCAGCAGGACAGGGGATGTAGATACGCAGTATTTT. It translates to CASRTGDVDTQYF.

V usage is TRBV15 and J usage is TRBJ1-1; the D is unclear. The length of the CDR3 is 14 residues. Germline lookup yields CDR1 LNHNV and CDR2 YYDKDF (reference sequence). V was cut by 0 bases and J by 12 bases, with 17 bases left in between. CDR3 protein: CATSRELGSRRTFF. The CDR3 bases are TGTGCCACCAGCAGAGAGTTGGGCAGTCGAAGGACTTTCTTT.